Below, 23 T cell receptor beta chains from the same sample are listed, as sequenced in a study of spatial heterogeneity in lung cancer. TCRdb called the 5' RACE reads again in MiXCR, with one record for every CDR3 protein. The sample contains about 14,000 distinct CDR3 sequences, about a tenth of which appear only once. Specified time point: sample taken at primary tumor resection. Unsorted tumor, nontumor lung tissue or cryopreserved PBMC supplied the whole RNA. This sample comprised PBMCs, obtained at surgery. The receptor source for this set is a male donor with early-stage non-small cell lung cancer.

In its sample, this clonotype was seen many times. The CDR3 loop is CASSEGTNTGELFF. The CDR3 coding sequence is TGCGCCAGCTCCGAGGGCACGAACACCGGGGAGCTGTTTTTT. This chain uses TRBV5-1 with TRBJ2-2; D possibly corresponds to TRBD2 (5 bases). Germline V lookup: CDR1 SGHRS, CDR2 YFSETQ. This CDR3 is 14 amino acids long. Trimming left V 7 bases short and J 0 bases short, with 10 bases between.

This clonotype was detected ten times or more. The chain has TRBV7-2 and TRBJ1-3; 8 bases align to TRBD1. The V gene end was trimmed by 5 bases and the J gene end by 9 bases; junction bases not matched to a gene: 6. Germline CDR1 and CDR2: SGHTA and FQGNSA. This CDR3 is 13 amino acids long. The CDR3 region is CASSIGQGGTIYF. For the CDR3, the DNA is TGTGCCAGCAGCATTGGACAGGGAGGCACCATATATTTT.

This clonotype appeared many times. CDR3 amino acids: CASSDRTSGSPRRGTDTQYF. The CDR3 region has the DNA TGTGCCAGCAGTGACCGGACTAGCGGGTCCCCAAGGAGGGGCACAGATACGCAGTATTTT. The chain has TRBV6-6 and TRBJ2-3; 11 nucleotides line up with TRBD2. CDR3 length equals 20 residues. The V gene end was trimmed by 5 bases and the J gene end by 1 base; junction bases not matched to a gene: 17. Germline CDR1 is MNHNY and CDR2 is SVGAGI (reference sequence).

This clonotype was recorded many times. This chain joins TRBV12-3 or TRBV12-4 and TRBJ1-5; D is unresolved. The V and J ends lost 6 bases and 6 bases respectively, with 12 bases between them. The CDR3 contains 13 residues. Written as DNA, the CDR3 is TGTGCCAGCAGCCCCGGAGCCTTTCAGCCCCAGCATTTT. Its protein product is CASSPGAFQPQHF.

This clonotype was detected ten times or more. CDR3 residues: CASSPRGTGGGNQPQHF. The CDR3, as DNA: TGTGCCAGCTCACCCAGGGGGACAGGGGGCGGCAATCAGCCCCAGCATTTT. The chain is built from TRBV18 and TRBJ1-5, with TRBD1 identical over 12 bases. V shed 3 bases, J shed 2 bases, and the junction held 5 bases outside the gene matches. From germline, CDR1 is KGHSH and CDR2 LQKENI. The length of the CDR3 is 17 residues.

In this sample, this clonotype turned up many times. V usage is TRBV19 and J usage is TRBJ1-2, with D perhaps TRBD1 (6 bases). The CDR3 runs 17 residues. V lost 7 bases and J lost 6, with 27 bases in between. Germline loops: CDR1 LNHDA, CDR2 SQIVND (reference sequence). CDR3 in DNA: TGTGCCAGTACCCGATGGGCAGGGGACTCCCGAGAACATGGCTACACCTTC. This sequence encodes CASTRWAGDSREHGYTF.

This clonotype was seen at least ten times. This rearrangement joins TRBV11-2 to TRBJ2-1, with D uncertain. Between the trimmed V and J ends, which lost 0 bases and 7 bases, there was a span of 7 bases. This CDR3 contains 13 residues. Germline lookup yields CDR1 SGHAT and CDR2 FQNNGV. The CDR3 sequence: CASSLEGLNEQFF. The CDR3 nucleotides are TGTGCCAGCAGCTTAGAGGGCCTAAATGAGCAGTTCTTC.

On this clonotype itself: A read error is possible here, since a much larger clone lies one base away. The J gene is TRBJ2-3, the V gene TRBV2; D gene uncertain. Germline V lookup: CDR1 SNHLY, CDR2 FYNNEI. The CDR3 runs 11 residues. Here the CDR3 DNA reads TGTGCCTGCAGCTCAGGTAGTACGCAGTATTTT. Its translation is CACSSGSTQYF.

This clonotype was seen repeatedly, ten times or more. This chain connects TRBV10-3 to TRBJ2-2, with 7 nucleotides matching TRBD1. After removal of 5 bases from V and 6 bases from J, the junction contained 9 bases not matched to a gene. Germline-derived CDR1 and CDR2 are ENHRY and SYGVKD. CDR3 size: 15 residues. The chain's CDR3 is CAISRQGRMAGELFF. The DNA for the CDR3 is TGTGCCATCAGTCGACAGGGTAGGATGGCCGGGGAGCTGTTTTTT.

This clonotype came up many times. V and J are TRBV4-1 and TRBJ1-2; no definite D call. Germline V CDR1 and CDR2: MGHRA, YSYEKL. The V end lost 0 bases, the J end lost 4 bases, and 15 bases lay between the germline ends. The CDR3 length is 16 residues. The CDR3 nucleotides are TGCGCCAGCAGCCAAGATAGTACGTCGAATACCTATGGCTACACCTTC. Its protein is CASSQDSTSNTYGYTF.

This clonotype was counted many times. V usage is TRBV3-1 and J usage is TRBJ1-2; tentative D call: TRBD1 (5 bases). The V and J ends lost 1 base and 4 bases respectively, with 10 bases between them. The CDR3 spans 14 residues. Germline V gene data show CDR1 as LGHDT and CDR2 as YNNKEL (reference sequence). Written as DNA, the CDR3 is TGTGCCAGCAGCCAAGCTGGGGGAGGCTATGGCTACACCTTC. This encodes CASSQAGGGYGYTF.

This clonotype is labeled as medium-sized. For the CDR3, the DNA is TGTGCTAGTGGTTTGGTACCAGACAGACCGAAAAGCACAGATACGCAGTATTTT. It codes for CASGLVPDRPKSTDTQYF. The chain carries TRBV12-5 and TRBJ2-3; perhaps TRBD1 as D (5 bases). Trimming took off 0 bases at V and 0 bases at J, with 16 bases between the two ends. This CDR3 has 18 residues. Germline CDR1 and CDR2: LGHNT and FRNRAP.

There are many counts of this clonotype. This sequence joins TRBV29-1 and TRBJ2-4; 7 bases are shared with TRBD1. The CDR3 loop spans 17 amino acids. Germline V gene lookup returns CDR1 SQVTM and CDR2 ANQGSEA. The V gene end was trimmed by 7 bases and the J gene end by 4 bases; junction bases not matched to a gene: 19. The CDR3 region is CSDPETSYRTGKNIQYF. The CDR3 DNA reads as TGCAGCGACCCCGAAACGTCATACCGGACAGGAAAAAACATTCAGTACTTC.

The table lists this clonotype with many counts. The rearrangement joins TRBV10-2 to TRBJ2-7, with D hard to call. V lost 5 bases to trimming and J lost 4 bases, with 12 bases between them. This CDR3 region has 13 residues. The germline V gene encodes CDR1 WSHSY and CDR2 SAAADI. This CDR3 reads CASSPQMAYEQYF. The CDR3 nucleotides read TGCGCCAGCAGTCCTCAAATGGCATACGAGCAGTACTTC.

Ten or more counts support this clonotype. This chain joins TRBV15 and TRBJ2-5; no reliable D call. The germline CDR1 and CDR2 sequences are LNHNV and YYDKDF (reference sequence). V was shortened by 0 bases and J by 1 base, with 9 bases between the two germline ends. The CDR3 has 15 residues. The CDR3 DNA follows: TGTGCCACCAGCAGAGAACCGGGCGGCCAAGAGACCCAGTACTTC. It codes for CATSREPGGQETQYF.

The rearrangement links TRBV29-1 to TRBJ2-5; 8 positions agree with TRBD1. CDR1 SQVTM and CDR2 ANQGSEA come from the germline V gene. The CDR3 consists of 11 residues. The V gene end was trimmed by 6 bases and the J gene end by 5 bases; junction bases not matched to a gene: 2. The CDR3 region is CSVRTGETQYF. The CDR3, as DNA: TGCAGCGTCAGGACAGGGGAGACCCAGTACTTC.

This clonotype was seen at least ten times. The chain combines TRBV20-1 with TRBJ2-7; TRBD2 matches 11 bases. Trimming removed 5 bases from V and 0 bases from J; junction bases left unmatched: 3. CDR1 and CDR2 (germline): DFQATT, SNEGSKA (reference sequence). The CDR3 length is 14 residues. CDR3 in amino acids: CSAPGLAGSYEQYF. The CDR3 DNA reads as TGCAGTGCTCCAGGACTAGCGGGCTCCTACGAGCAGTACTTC.

The J gene is TRBJ1-5, the V gene TRBV3-1; D remains unclear. Looked up from germline, CDR1 is LGHDT and CDR2 is YNNKEL (reference sequence). This CDR3 spans 14 amino acids. With 6 bases removed from V and 4 bases from J, the gap between germline ends came to 13 bases. CDR3 nucleotide sequence: TGTGCCAGCAGGCAGGCCGGGTCAAATCAGCCCCAGCATTTT. This codes for CASRQAGSNQPQHF.

The sample holds many counts of this clonotype. The chain combines TRBV7-9 with TRBJ2-7; the D is unclear. This CDR3 region has 16 residues. Germline values: CDR1 SEHNR, CDR2 FQNEAQ (reference sequence). V was trimmed by 5 bases and J by 2 bases, leaving 19 bases between them. CDR3: CASSPIRAQNPYEQYF. For the CDR3, the DNA is TGTGCCAGCAGCCCGATTCGGGCCCAAAACCCCTACGAGCAGTACTTC.

This clonotype showed up many times. V usage is TRBV7-2 and J usage is TRBJ2-1; D unresolved. Trimming took off 1 base at V and 7 bases at J, with 23 bases between the two ends. Germline CDR1 SGHTA, CDR2 FQGNSA. The CDR3 contains 18 residues. CDR3 sequence: CASSLVFLVGRMYNEQFF. In DNA, the CDR3 is TGTGCCAGCAGCTTAGTTTTTCTAGTGGGTCGAATGTATAATGAGCAGTTCTTC.

This clonotype was seen repeatedly, ten times or more. V gene TRBV30 combines with J gene TRBJ2-7; the D gene is possibly TRBD2 (5 bases). Germline CDR1 is GTSNPN and CDR2 is SVGIG (reference sequence). Trimming removed 1 base from V and 4 bases from J, with 5 bases in between. CDR3 length equals 11 residues. This chain's CDR3 is CAWSERYEQYF. The DNA for the CDR3 is TGTGCCTGGAGTGAGCGGTACGAGCAGTACTTC.

This clonotype was found many times. The chain combines TRBV27 with TRBJ2-3; D gene ambiguous. Germline CDR1 reads MNHEY; CDR2 reads SMNVEV (reference sequence). The CDR3 totals 13 residues. Deletions cut 3 bases from V and 1 base from J, with 5 bases between. In DNA form, the CDR3 reads TGTGCCAGCAGTTTCAGACGCACAGATACGCAGTATTTT. This encodes CASSFRRTDTQYF.

This clonotype has at least ten counts. CDR3 DNA: TGTGCCAGCAGTTTGGGGGGTAGCAATCAGCCCCAGCATTTT. This gives the protein CASSLGGSNQPQHF. The gene calls are TRBV28 and TRBJ1-5; TRBD1 might be the D (5 bases). From germline, CDR1 is MDHEN and CDR2 SYDVKM. Between the trimmed V and J ends, which lost 3 bases and 0 bases, there was a span of 6 bases. The CDR3 is made up of 14 amino acids.